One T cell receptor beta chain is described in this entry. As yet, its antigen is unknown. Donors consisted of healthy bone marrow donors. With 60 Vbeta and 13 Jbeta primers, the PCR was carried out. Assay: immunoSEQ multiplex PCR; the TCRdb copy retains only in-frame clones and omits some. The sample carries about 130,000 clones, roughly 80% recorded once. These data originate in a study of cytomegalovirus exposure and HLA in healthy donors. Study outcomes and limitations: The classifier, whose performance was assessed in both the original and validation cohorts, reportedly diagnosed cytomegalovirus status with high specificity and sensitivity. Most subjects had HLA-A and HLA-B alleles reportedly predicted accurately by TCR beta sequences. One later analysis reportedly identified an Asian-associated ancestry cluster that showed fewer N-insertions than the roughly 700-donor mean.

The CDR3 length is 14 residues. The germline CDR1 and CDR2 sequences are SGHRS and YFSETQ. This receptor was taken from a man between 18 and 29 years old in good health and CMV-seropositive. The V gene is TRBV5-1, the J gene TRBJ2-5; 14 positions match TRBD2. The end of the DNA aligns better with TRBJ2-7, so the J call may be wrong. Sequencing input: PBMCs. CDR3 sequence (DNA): TGCGCCAGCAGCCGACTAGCGGGAGGGTACGAGCAGTACTTC. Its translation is CASSRLAGGYEQYF.